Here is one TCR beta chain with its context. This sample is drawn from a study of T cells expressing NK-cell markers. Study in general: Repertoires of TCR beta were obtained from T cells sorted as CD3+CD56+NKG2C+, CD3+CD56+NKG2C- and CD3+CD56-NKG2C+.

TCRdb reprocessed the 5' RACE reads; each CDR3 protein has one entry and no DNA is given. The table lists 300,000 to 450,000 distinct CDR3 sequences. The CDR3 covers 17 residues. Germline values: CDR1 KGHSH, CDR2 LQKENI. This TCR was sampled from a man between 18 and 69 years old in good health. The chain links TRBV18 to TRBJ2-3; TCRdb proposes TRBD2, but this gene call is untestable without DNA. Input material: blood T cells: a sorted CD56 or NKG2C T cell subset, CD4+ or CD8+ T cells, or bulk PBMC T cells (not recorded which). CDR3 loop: CASSPQSSGERTDTQYF.